This T cell receptor (beta chain) stems from a study of shared T cell receptors in the human thymus. Germline lookup yields CDR1 SGHDN and CDR2 FVKESK. The V gene end was trimmed by 1 base and the J gene end by 4 bases; junction bases not matched to a gene: 4. This CDR3 region has 16 residues. Profiled with immunoSEQ multiplex PCR; TCRdb holds only in-frame clones, not every one. The sample has more than 300,000 clones; approximately 95% are singletons. The sequence was collected from a human donor. Source material: thymocytes. The V call is TRBV14, the J call TRBJ2-2; the match to TRBD1 covers 9 bases. The CDR3 nucleotides are TGTGCCAGCAGCCAAGTTCGGACAGGGGCCACCGGGGAGCTGTTTTTT. As protein: CASSQVRTGATGELFF.